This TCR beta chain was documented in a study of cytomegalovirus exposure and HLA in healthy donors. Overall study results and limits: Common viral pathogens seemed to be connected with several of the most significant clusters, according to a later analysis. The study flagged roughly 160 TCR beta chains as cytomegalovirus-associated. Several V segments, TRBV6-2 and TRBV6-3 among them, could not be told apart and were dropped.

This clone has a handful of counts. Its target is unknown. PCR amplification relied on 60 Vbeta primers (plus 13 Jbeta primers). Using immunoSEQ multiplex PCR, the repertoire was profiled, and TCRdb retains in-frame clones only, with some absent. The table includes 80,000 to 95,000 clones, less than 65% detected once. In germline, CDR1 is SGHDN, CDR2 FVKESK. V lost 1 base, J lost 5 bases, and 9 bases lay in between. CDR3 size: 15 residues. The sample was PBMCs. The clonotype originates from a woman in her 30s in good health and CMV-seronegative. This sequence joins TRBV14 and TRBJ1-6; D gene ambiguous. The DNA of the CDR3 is TGTGCCAGCAGCCAAGGGAGAGGTAATAATTCACCCCTCCACTTT. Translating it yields CASSQGRGNNSPLHF.